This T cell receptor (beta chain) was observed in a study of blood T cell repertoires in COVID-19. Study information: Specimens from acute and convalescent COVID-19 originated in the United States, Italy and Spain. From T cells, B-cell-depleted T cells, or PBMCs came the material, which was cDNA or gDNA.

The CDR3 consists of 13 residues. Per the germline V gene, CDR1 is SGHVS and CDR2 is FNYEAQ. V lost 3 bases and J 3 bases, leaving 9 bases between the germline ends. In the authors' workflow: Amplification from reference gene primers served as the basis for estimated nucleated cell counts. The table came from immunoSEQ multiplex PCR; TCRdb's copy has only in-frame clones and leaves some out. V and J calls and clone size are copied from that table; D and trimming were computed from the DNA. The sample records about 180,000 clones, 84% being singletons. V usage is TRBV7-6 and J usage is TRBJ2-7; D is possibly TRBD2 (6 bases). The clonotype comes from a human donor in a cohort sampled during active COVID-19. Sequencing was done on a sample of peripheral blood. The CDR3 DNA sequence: TGTGCCAGCAGCTTGGAGGGTTTCTACGAGCAGTACTTC. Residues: CASSLEGFYEQYF. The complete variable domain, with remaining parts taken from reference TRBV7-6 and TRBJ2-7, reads GAGVSQSPRYKVTKRGQDVALRCDPISGHVSLYWYRQALGQGPEFLTYFNYEAQQDKSGLPNDRFSAERPEGSISTLTIQRTEQRDSAMYRCASSLEGFYEQYFGPGTRLTVT.